What follows describes a single T cell receptor beta chain. The V and J ends lost 4 bases and 4 bases respectively, with 14 bases between them. CDR1 is PRHDT and CDR2 is FYEKMQ in the germline V gene (reference sequence). CDR3 length: 16 amino acids. With a J-beta primer mix and a sample-barcoded 5' primer, a second PCR ran about 7 to 12 cycles. Each CDR3 protein is one row after TCRdb ran MiXCR on the 5' RACE reads. The table lists more than 450,000 distinct CDR3 sequences, approximately 26% of them singletons. These data belong to a study of blood T cells in healthy people across ages. Across the study: Template switching picked up about one barcoded beta molecule for each two T cells.

The sample also formed part of further work on T cells of mothers and their children.

The source of this sequence is a boy under 10 years old in good health. The gene calls are TRBV13 and TRBJ2-6; a weak D match, TRBD1 (6 bases). The material sequenced was blood. This CDR3 is CASSSSGVSGANVLTF. The CDR3 DNA follows: TGTGCCAGCAGCTCATCAGGGGTCTCGGGGGCCAACGTCCTGACTTTC.